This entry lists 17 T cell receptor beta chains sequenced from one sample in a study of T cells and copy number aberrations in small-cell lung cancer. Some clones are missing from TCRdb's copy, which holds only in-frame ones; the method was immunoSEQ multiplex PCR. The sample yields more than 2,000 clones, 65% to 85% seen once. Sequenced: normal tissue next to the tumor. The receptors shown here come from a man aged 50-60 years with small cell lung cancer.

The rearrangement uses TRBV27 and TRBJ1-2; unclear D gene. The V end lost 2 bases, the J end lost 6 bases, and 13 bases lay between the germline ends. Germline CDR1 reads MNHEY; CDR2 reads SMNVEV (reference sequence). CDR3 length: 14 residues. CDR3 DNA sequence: TGTGCCAGCAGTTTACAGACCCCACGCGATGGCTACACCTTC. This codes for CASSLQTPRDGYTF.

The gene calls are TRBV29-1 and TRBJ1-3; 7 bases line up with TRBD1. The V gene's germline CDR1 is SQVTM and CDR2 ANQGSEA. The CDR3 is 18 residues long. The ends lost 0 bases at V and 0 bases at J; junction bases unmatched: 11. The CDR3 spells CSVEDREGAGNSGNTIYF. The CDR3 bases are TGCAGCGTTGAAGATAGGGAGGGGGCAGGAAACTCTGGAAACACCATATATTTT.

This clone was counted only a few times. CDR3 sequence (DNA): TGTGCCAGCAGTGAAGGCTGGACAGGCTACAATGAGCAGTTCTTC. Translating gives CASSEGWTGYNEQFF. The chain is built from TRBV6-1 and TRBJ2-1; 7 bases are a match to TRBD1. Germline values: CDR1 MNHNS, CDR2 SASEGT. This CDR3 is 15 amino acids long. The trim removed 1 base at V and 3 bases at J, leaving 3 bases unmatched.

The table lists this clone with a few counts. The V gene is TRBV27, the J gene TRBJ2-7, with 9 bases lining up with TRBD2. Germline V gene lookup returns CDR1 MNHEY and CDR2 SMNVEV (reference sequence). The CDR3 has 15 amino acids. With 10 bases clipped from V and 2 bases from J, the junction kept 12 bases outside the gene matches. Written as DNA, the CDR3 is TGTGCCATAGCTCCAATAGCGGGAGCCACCTACGAGCAGTACTTC. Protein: CAIAPIAGATYEQYF.

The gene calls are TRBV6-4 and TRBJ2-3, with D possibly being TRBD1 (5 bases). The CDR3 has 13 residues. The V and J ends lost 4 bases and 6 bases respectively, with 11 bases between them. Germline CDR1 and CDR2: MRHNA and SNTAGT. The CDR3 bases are TGTGCCAGCAGTGTACAGGCTGGTGATACGCAGTATTTT. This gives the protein CASSVQAGDTQYF.

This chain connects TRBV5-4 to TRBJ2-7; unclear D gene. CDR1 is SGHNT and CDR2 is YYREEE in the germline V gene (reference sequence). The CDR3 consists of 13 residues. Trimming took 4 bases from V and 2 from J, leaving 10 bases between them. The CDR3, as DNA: TGTGCCAGCAGCCCCGACTCGACCTACGAGCAGTACTTC. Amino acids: CASSPDSTYEQYF.

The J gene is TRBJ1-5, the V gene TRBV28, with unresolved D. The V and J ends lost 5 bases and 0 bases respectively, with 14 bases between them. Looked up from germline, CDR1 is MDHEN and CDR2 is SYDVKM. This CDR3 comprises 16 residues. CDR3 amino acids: CASSRGKGYSNQPQHF. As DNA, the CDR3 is TGTGCCAGCAGTCGGGGAAAGGGATATAGCAATCAGCCCCAGCATTTT. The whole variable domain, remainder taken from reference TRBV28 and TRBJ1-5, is DVKVTQSSRYLVKRTGEKVFLECVQDMDHENMFWYRQDPGLGLRLIYFSYDVKMKEKGDIPEGYSVSREKKERFSLILESASTNQTSMYLCASSRGKGYSNQPQHFGDGTRLSIL.

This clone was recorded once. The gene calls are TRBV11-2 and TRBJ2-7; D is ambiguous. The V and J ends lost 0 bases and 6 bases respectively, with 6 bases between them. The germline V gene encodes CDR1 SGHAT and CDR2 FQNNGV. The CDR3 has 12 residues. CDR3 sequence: CASSLDPSEQYF. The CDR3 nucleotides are TGTGCCAGCAGCTTAGATCCGAGCGAGCAGTACTTC. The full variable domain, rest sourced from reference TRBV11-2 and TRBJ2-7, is EAGVAQSPRYKIIEKRQSVAFWCNPISGHATLYWYQQILGQGPKLLIQFQNNGVVDDSQLPKDRFSAERLKGVDSTLKIQPAKLEDSAVYLCASSLDPSEQYFGPGTRLTVT.

CDR3 nucleotides: TGCAGTGCTAGTATAGATACGCAGTATTTT. As protein: CSASIDTQYF. The genes are TRBV20-1 and TRBJ2-3, with D uncertain. Germline V lookup: CDR1 DFQATT, CDR2 SNEGSKA (reference sequence). There are 10 residues in the CDR3. The V and J ends lost 3 bases and 5 bases respectively, with 3 bases between them.

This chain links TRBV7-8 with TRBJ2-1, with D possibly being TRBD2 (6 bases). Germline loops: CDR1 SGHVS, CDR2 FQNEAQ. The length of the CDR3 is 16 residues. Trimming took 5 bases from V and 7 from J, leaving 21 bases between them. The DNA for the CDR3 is TGTGCCAGCAGCAACGGTAGACTCCTCGCGGGGAATGAGCAGTTCTTC. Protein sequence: CASSNGRLLAGNEQFF.

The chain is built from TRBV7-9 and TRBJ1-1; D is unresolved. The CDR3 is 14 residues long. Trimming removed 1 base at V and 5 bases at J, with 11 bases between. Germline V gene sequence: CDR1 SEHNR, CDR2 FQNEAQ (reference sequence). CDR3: CASSLGLGETEAFF. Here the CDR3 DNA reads TGTGCCAGCAGCTTAGGCCTCGGTGAGACTGAAGCTTTCTTT.

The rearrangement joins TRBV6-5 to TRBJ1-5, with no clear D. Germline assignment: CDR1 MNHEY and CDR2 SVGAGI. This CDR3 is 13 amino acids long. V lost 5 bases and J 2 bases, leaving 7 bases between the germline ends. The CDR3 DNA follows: TGTGCCAGCAGTGAGGTGGGCAATCAGCCCCAGCATTTT. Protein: CASSEVGNQPQHF.

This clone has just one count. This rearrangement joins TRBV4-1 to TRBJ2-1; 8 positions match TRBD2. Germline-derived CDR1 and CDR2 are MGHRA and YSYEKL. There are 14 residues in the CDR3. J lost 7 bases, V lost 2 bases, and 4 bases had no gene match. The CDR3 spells CASSQLAGRNEQFF. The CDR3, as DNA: TGCGCCAGCAGCCAATTAGCGGGGAGGAATGAGCAGTTCTTC.

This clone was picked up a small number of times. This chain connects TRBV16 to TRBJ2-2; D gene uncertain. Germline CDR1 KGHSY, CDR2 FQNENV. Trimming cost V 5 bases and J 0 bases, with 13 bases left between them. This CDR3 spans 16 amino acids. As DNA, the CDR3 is TGTGCCAGCAGCAGTAGACGGAACTCGAACACCGGGGAGCTGTTTTTT. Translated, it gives CASSSRRNSNTGELFF.

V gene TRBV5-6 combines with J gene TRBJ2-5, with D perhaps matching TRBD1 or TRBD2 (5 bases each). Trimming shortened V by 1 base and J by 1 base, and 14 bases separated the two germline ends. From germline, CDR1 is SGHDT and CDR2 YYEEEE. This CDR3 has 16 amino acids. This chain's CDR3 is CASSLLFGTRQETQYF. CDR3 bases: TGTGCCAGCAGCTTGCTCTTTGGGACCCGCCAAGAGACCCAGTACTTC. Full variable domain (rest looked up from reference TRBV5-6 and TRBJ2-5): DAGVTQSPTHLIKTRGQQVTLRCSPKSGHDTVSWYQQALGQGPQFIFQYYEEEERQRGNFPDRFSGHQFPNYSSELNVNALLLGDSALYLCASSLLFGTRQETQYFGPGTRLLVL.

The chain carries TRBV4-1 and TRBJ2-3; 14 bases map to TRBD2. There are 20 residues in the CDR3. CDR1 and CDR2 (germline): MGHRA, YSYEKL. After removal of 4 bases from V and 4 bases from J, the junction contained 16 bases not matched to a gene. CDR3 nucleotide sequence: TGCGCCAGCAGCCGCTCGGGCTGGCCGGGACTAGCGGGAGAGCCAGATACGCAGTATTTT. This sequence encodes CASSRSGWPGLAGEPDTQYF.

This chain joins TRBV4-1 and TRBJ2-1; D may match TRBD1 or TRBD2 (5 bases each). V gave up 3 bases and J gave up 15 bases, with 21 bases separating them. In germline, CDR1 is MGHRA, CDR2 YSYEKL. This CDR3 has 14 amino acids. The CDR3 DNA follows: TGCGCCAGCAGCCATATGATTTCCGGGCAGGGACCGTTCTTC. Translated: CASSHMISGQGPFF.